This T cell receptor (beta chain) was sequenced for a study of blood T cell repertoires in COVID-19. For the study at large: Whether acute or convalescent, the COVID-19 samples came from the United States, Italy and Spain.

In terms of age and location, participants ranged from roughly 18 to 95 years and lived in about two dozen US areas. Participants reported their clinical history, and cohort assignment relied on those reports. Symptom resolution, clearance, or two negative PCRs marked the recovered donors of Cohort 3. This clone has more than one count but fewer than ten. The sample contains more than one DNA sequence encoding this CDR3. The CDR3 totals 17 residues. Germline values: CDR1 SGHNT, CDR2 YYREEE (reference sequence). V shed 4 bases, J shed 2 bases, and the junction held 9 bases outside the gene matches. Clones were sequenced by immunoSEQ multiplex PCR, and TCRdb holds only the in-frame ones, with some missing. The table records roughly 330,000 clones, over 75% of them present only once.

Sequenced: PBMCs or T cells enriched from blood (not recorded which). The chain combines TRBV5-4 with TRBJ1-4; 9 nucleotides align to TRBD1. This TCR came from a woman aged 30 to 39 who had recovered from COVID-19. The CDR3 region is CASSPGQGRRTNEKLFF. For the CDR3, the DNA is TGTGCCAGCAGCCCAGGACAGGGGAGAAGGACTAATGAAAAACTGTTTTTT. Complete variable domain (other parts from reference TRBV5-4 and TRBJ1-4): ETGVTQSPTHLIKTRGQQVTLRCSSQSGHNTVSWYQQALGQGPQFIFQYYREEENGRGNFPPRFSGLQFPNYSSELNVNALELDDSALYLCASSPGQGRRTNEKLFFGSGTQLSVL.